This passage covers 26 T cell receptor beta chains from one sample sequenced in a study of response to subunit inactivated influenza vaccine. Via MiXCR, TCRdb re-called the RT-PCR reads, giving one row per CDR3 protein. This table holds 200,000 to 300,000 distinct CDR3 sequences, about 12% found once. The material sequenced was non-naive T cells sorted from PBMCs, taken 14 days before vaccination. The receptors were sampled from a man aged 50 to 60 who received an inactivated influenza vaccine.

This clonotype appeared a few times. This sequence joins TRBV3-1 and TRBJ2-7; no definite D call. V gave up 3 bases and J gave up 5 bases, with 8 bases separating them. The CDR3 loop spans 12 amino acids. Germline loops: CDR1 LGHDT, CDR2 YNNKEL (reference sequence). CDR3 sequence (DNA): TGTGCCAGCAGCCACCCTAAGGACGAGCAGTACTTC. Translation gives CASSHPKDEQYF.

The chain recombines TRBV5-1 with TRBJ2-7; D not resolved. Trimming cost V 4 bases and J 7 bases, with 15 bases left between them. Germline loops: CDR1 SGHRS, CDR2 YFSETQ. CDR3 size: 13 residues. CDR3 loop: CASSPHGFGEQYF. CDR3 DNA: TGCGCCAGCAGCCCTCATGGGTTCGGGGAGCAGTACTTC.

This clonotype was counted a few times. The gene calls are TRBV27 and TRBJ1-5; 7 bases fit TRBD1. Germline V gene lookup returns CDR1 MNHEY and CDR2 SMNVEV (reference sequence). With 6 bases clipped from V and 5 bases from J, the junction kept 10 bases outside the gene matches. The CDR3 covers 15 residues. This CDR3 reads CASRTLQGGDQPQHF. In nucleotides, the CDR3 is TGTGCCAGCAGGACACTCCAGGGGGGGGATCAGCCCCAGCATTTT.

This clonotype was seen many times. This chain uses TRBV12-3 or TRBV12-4 with TRBJ1-2; TRBD1 is a possible D gene (5 bases). The ends were cut back, 6 bases at V and 0 bases at J, with 11 bases in the middle. The CDR3 loop spans 14 amino acids. In DNA, the CDR3 is TGTGCCAGCAGCGCGACACAGGCTAACTATGGCTACACCTTC. Protein sequence: CASSATQANYGYTF.

V usage is TRBV29-1 and J usage is TRBJ1-5, with D possibly TRBD1 on 5 matching bases. Trimming removed 6 bases from V and 0 bases from J, with 15 bases in between. CDR1 and CDR2 (germline): SQVTM, ANQGSEA. The CDR3 contains 15 residues. Here the CDR3 reads CSVIWDGHSNQPQHF. Here the CDR3 DNA reads TGCAGCGTAATTTGGGACGGGCATAGCAATCAGCCCCAGCATTTT.

This clonotype was counted only a few times. The chain uses TRBV12-3 or TRBV12-4 and TRBJ2-3, with D possibly matching TRBD2 (6 bases). CDR3 length equals 14 residues. V was clipped by 4 bases and J by 0 bases, with 8 bases between them. The CDR3 nucleotides are TGTGCCAGCAGTTCAGGGACTAGCACAGATACGCAGTATTTT. Translating it yields CASSSGTSTDTQYF.

The gene calls are TRBV19 and TRBJ2-1; 14 nucleotides match TRBD2. Germline CDR1 is LNHDA and CDR2 is SQIVND (reference sequence). The CDR3 runs 16 residues. V was clipped by 5 bases and J by 3 bases; unmatched bases: 3. The CDR3 here is CASSGGLAGVYNEQFF. The DNA for the CDR3 is TGTGCCAGTAGTGGGGGACTAGCGGGAGTCTACAATGAGCAGTTCTTC. Supplemented by reference TRBV19 and TRBJ2-1, the full variable domain reads DGGITQSPKYLFRKEGQNVTLSCEQNLNHDAMYWYRQDPGQGLRLIYYSQIVNDFQKGDIAEGYSVSREKKESFPLTVTSAQKNPTAFYLCASSGGLAGVYNEQFFGPGTRLTVL.

This clonotype has ten or more counts. V gene TRBV7-9 combines with J gene TRBJ2-4; 8 bases align to TRBD1. The germline V gene encodes CDR1 SEHNR and CDR2 FQNEAQ (reference sequence). Germline trimming cut 5 bases from V and 3 bases from J; bases unmatched to any gene: 9. CDR3 size: 16 residues. Here the CDR3 reads CASSPPGGAGKNIQYF. CDR3 DNA sequence: TGTGCCAGCAGCCCACCAGGGGGCGCTGGCAAAAACATTCAGTACTTC.

The chain joins TRBV12-3 or TRBV12-4 to TRBJ1-5; 7 bases are shared with TRBD1. The CDR3 contains 13 residues. V lost 5 bases to trimming and J lost 11 bases; unmatched junction nucleotides: 9. The chain's CDR3 is CASSPQTGNAQHF. The CDR3 DNA reads TGTGCCAGCAGTCCTCAGACAGGGAATGCCCAGCATTTT.

The sample holds a few counts of this clonotype. J is TRBJ2-7 and V is TRBV19; D is unresolved. CDR3 size: 12 residues. V lost 2 bases to trimming and J lost 1 base, with 3 bases between them. CDR1 and CDR2 (germline): LNHDA, SQIVND (reference sequence). CDR3 nucleotide sequence: TGTGCCAGTAGTATAAGATCCTACGAGCAGTACTTC. It encodes CASSIRSYEQYF.

This clonotype occurred a few times. The chain combines TRBV4-2 with TRBJ2-1, with D uncertain. The germline gives CDR1 LGHNA, CDR2 YNFKEQ. The CDR3 sequence is 16 residues long. With 4 bases removed from V and 2 bases from J, the gap between germline ends came to 15 bases. This chain's CDR3 is CASSPNSGGPYNEQFF. The CDR3, as DNA: TGTGCCAGCAGCCCGAACTCCGGTGGCCCCTACAATGAGCAGTTCTTC.

This clonotype was detected a few times. The chain joins TRBV7-8 to TRBJ1-4, with D perhaps TRBD1 (5 bases). Between the trimmed V and J ends, which lost 5 bases and 4 bases, there was a span of 17 bases. This CDR3 comprises 16 residues. The germline gives CDR1 SGHVS, CDR2 FQNEAQ. The chain's CDR3 is CASSPRWAGSNEKLFF. The CDR3 region has the DNA TGTGCCAGCAGCCCACGGTGGGCAGGGAGTAATGAAAAACTGTTTTTT.

This clonotype has only one observation. This chain uses TRBV3-1 with TRBJ2-1; no firm D call. This CDR3 spans 12 amino acids. V lost 6 bases and J 7 bases, leaving 10 bases between the germline ends. Germline lookup yields CDR1 LGHDT and CDR2 YNNKEL (reference sequence). The CDR3 reads CASRHAGNEQFF. In DNA, the CDR3 is TGTGCCAGCAGACACGCAGGAAATGAGCAGTTCTTC.

This clonotype was recorded many times. The chain has TRBV18 and TRBJ2-1; 11 bases map to TRBD2. V gave up 5 bases and J gave up 6 bases; unmatched junction bases: 3. The CDR3 loop spans 14 amino acids. Germline lookup yields CDR1 KGHSH and CDR2 LQKENI. CDR3 sequence: CASSLAGGPNEQFF. For the CDR3, the DNA is TGTGCCAGCTCATTAGCGGGAGGGCCCAATGAGCAGTTCTTC.

The table lists this clonotype with a few counts. The V call is TRBV2, the J call TRBJ2-2; 7 positions agree with TRBD1. The CDR3 is 15 residues long. Trimming removed 4 bases from V and 5 bases from J; junction bases left unmatched: 7. The germline V gene has CDR1 SNHLY and CDR2 FYNNEI. The CDR3 coding sequence is TGTGCCAGCAGTGTGGGACAGAGCTTAACCGGGGAGCTGTTTTTT. As protein: CASSVGQSLTGELFF.

This clonotype has a count of ten or more. V and J are TRBV20-1 and TRBJ1-3; 11 bases line up with TRBD1. The length of the CDR3 is 17 residues. Germline trimming cut 0 bases from V and 0 bases from J; bases unmatched to any gene: 4. Germline V gene sequence: CDR1 DFQATT, CDR2 SNEGSKA (reference sequence). Here the CDR3 reads CSARDWGQGDSGNTIYF. For the CDR3, the DNA is TGCAGTGCTAGAGACTGGGGACAGGGGGACTCTGGAAACACCATATATTTT.

J is TRBJ2-7 and V is TRBV6-1, with 9 bases fitting TRBD1. Germline V gene sequence: CDR1 MNHNS, CDR2 SASEGT. With 6 bases clipped from V and 3 bases from J, the junction kept 6 bases outside the gene matches. CDR3 length: 14 residues. The CDR3, as DNA: TGTGCCAGCAGAGCCGGGACAGGGAACTACGAGCAGTACTTC. Translating it yields CASRAGTGNYEQYF.

The J gene is TRBJ2-7, the V gene TRBV20-1; D is uncertain. V was cut by 0 bases and J by 2 bases, with 14 bases left in between. This CDR3 region has 15 residues. Germline V gives CDR1 DFQATT, CDR2 SNEGSKA (reference sequence). The CDR3 region has the DNA TGCAGTGCTAGAGATAGCTCCGACCTCCCCTACGAGCAGTACTTC. Encoded protein: CSARDSSDLPYEQYF.

This clonotype was counted ten times or more. The CDR3 DNA is TGCAGCGTGGCAGGGGGGACAGGGGGCCGCAATGAGCAGTTCTTC. Its translation: CSVAGGTGGRNEQFF. V usage is TRBV29-1 and J usage is TRBJ2-1; 12 bases match TRBD1. The CDR3 has 15 amino acids. The germline V gene has CDR1 SQVTM and CDR2 ANQGSEA. V shed 6 bases, J shed 6 bases, and the junction held 9 bases outside the gene matches.

This chain links TRBV20-1 with TRBJ1-2; the D is unclear. V gave up 6 bases and J gave up 2 bases, with 7 bases separating them. The germline CDR1 and CDR2 sequences are DFQATT and SNEGSKA (reference sequence). The CDR3 has 11 amino acids. This CDR3 reads CSAPDNYGYTF. DNA of the CDR3: TGCAGTGCGCCCGACAACTATGGCTACACCTTC.

This clonotype was recorded at least ten times. The rearrangement joins TRBV6-2 or TRBV6-3 to TRBJ2-7; 10 bases line up with TRBD1. The germline V gene has CDR1 MNHEY and CDR2 SVGEGT. V dropped 6 bases and J dropped 6; count of bases not matched to a gene: 5. The CDR3 spans 13 residues. CDR3 bases: TGTGCCAGCAGCGACAGGGGGCAAAGCGAGCAGTACTTC. Protein: CASSDRGQSEQYF.

This clonotype was seen a handful of times. This chain connects TRBV20-1 to TRBJ2-1; no definite D call. The length of the CDR3 is 14 residues. The V gene lost 6 bases and the J gene lost 4 bases, with 16 bases spanning the gap. Germline CDR1 and CDR2: DFQATT and SNEGSKA (reference sequence). The CDR3, as DNA: TGCAGTGCCCCACCCCAACTTTCTTACAATGAGCAGTTCTTC. Translation gives CSAPPQLSYNEQFF.

The sample holds a few counts of this clonotype. The chain carries TRBV7-2 and TRBJ2-1; D may be TRBD1 (6 bases). Germline loops: CDR1 SGHTA, CDR2 FQGNSA. Deletions cut 2 bases from V and 4 bases from J, with 9 bases between. The CDR3 is made up of 14 amino acids. CDR3 coding DNA: TGTGCCAGCAGCTTACAGGGGAAGTACAATGAGCAGTTCTTC. The encoded protein is CASSLQGKYNEQFF.

The V gene is TRBV3-1, the J gene TRBJ2-6, with D hard to call. CDR1 and CDR2 (germline): LGHDT, YNNKEL (reference sequence). The CDR3 is made up of 14 amino acids. The germline V and J ends were trimmed by 1 base and 4 bases, with 5 bases remaining between them. The CDR3 is CASSQVIGANVLTF. For the CDR3, the DNA is TGTGCCAGCAGCCAAGTTATCGGGGCCAACGTCCTGACTTTC.

Note on this clonotype: Germline and junction disagree at one end, which may indicate a read error. V gene TRBV7-7 combines with J gene TRBJ2-2, with a weak D call TRBD1 (6 bases). The CDR3 is 13 residues long. From germline, CDR1 is SSHAT and CDR2 FNYEAQ (reference sequence). The CDR3 nucleotides are TGTGCTAGCAGCACACAGGGCACCGGGGAGCTGTTTTTT. It specifies CASSTQGTGELFF.

The chain joins TRBV7-9 to TRBJ2-2; 8 positions agree with TRBD1. This CDR3 region has 15 residues. Per germline, CDR1 SEHNR and CDR2 FQNEAQ (reference sequence). Trimming took 5 bases from V and 5 from J; bases not matched to a gene: 7. The CDR3 coding sequence is TGTGCCAGCAGCCAGAGACAGGGGAGGACCGGGGAGCTGTTTTTT. Amino acids: CASSQRQGRTGELFF.